Listed below are T cell receptor beta chains from one sample, sequenced in a study of T cell responses to AZD1222 COVID-19 vaccine. The table came from immunoSEQ multiplex PCR; TCRdb's copy has only in-frame clones and leaves some out. The sample records approximately 77,000 clones, approximately 85% being singletons. Material: peripheral blood, obtained 28 days after the second AZD1222 dose. These receptor sequences come from an adult who received the AZD1222 COVID-19 vaccine. The CDR3 runs from the conserved cysteine through the conserved F or W. The order of the fields is V gene, J gene, D gene, clone size, CDR3 DNA, CDR3 protein. A D gene is named only where the DNA matches it firmly. Clone size, where shown, is once, few, many, or a class for clones that have expanded.

v_call: TRBV7-2
j_call: TRBJ1-6
d_call: .
clone_size: .
cdr3_nt: TGTGCCAGCAGCTTAGTTGAGTCCAATTCACCCCTCCACTTT
cdr3_aa: CASSLVESNSPLHF

v_call: TRBV6-5
j_call: TRBJ2-5
d_call: .
clone_size: once
cdr3_nt: TGTGCCAGCAGTTACTCGGCGGGGGCTGAGACCCAGTACTTC
cdr3_aa: CASSYSAGAETQYF

v_call: TRBV7-9
j_call: TRBJ1-6
d_call: .
clone_size: once
cdr3_nt: TGTGCCAGCACTATAGGGTCCGGACAGTCTAATTCACCCCTCCACTTT
cdr3_aa: CASTIGSGQSNSPLHF

v_call: TRBV30
j_call: TRBJ2-7
d_call: .
clone_size: .
cdr3_nt: TGTGCCTGGAGTGTTTCCTACGAGCAGTACTTC
cdr3_aa: CAWSVSYEQYF

v_call: TRBV7-9
j_call: TRBJ1-6
d_call: TRBD1
clone_size: few
cdr3_nt: TGTGCCAGCAGCTCACCGGGACAGGGAAATTCACCCCTCCACTTT
cdr3_aa: CASSSPGQGNSPLHF

v_call: TRBV15
j_call: TRBJ1-4
d_call: .
clone_size: .
cdr3_nt: TGTGCCACCAGCAGGGGGGGCGGAGGTAATGAAAAACTGTTTTTT
cdr3_aa: CATSRGGGGNEKLFF

v_call: TRBV7-9
j_call: TRBJ1-1
d_call: .
clone_size: .
cdr3_nt: TGTGCCAGCAGCCCGCGACAGGACACTGAAGCTTTCTTT
cdr3_aa: CASSPRQDTEAFF

v_call: TRBV2
j_call: TRBJ1-1
d_call: .
clone_size: .
cdr3_nt: TGTGCCAGCCGGGACATTAAAGTCGCTGAAGCTTTCTTT
cdr3_aa: CASRDIKVAEAFF

v_call: TRBV5-1
j_call: TRBJ2-5
d_call: .
clone_size: .
cdr3_nt: TGCGCCAGCAGCTTGGAGCTGCCCGGAGAGACCCAGTACTTC
cdr3_aa: CASSLELPGETQYF

v_call: TRBV5-5
j_call: TRBJ1-1
d_call: .
clone_size: .
cdr3_nt: TGTGCCAGCAGCCGTGCGGGGAACACTGAAGCTTTCTTT
cdr3_aa: CASSRAGNTEAFF

v_call: TRBV2
j_call: TRBJ1-5
d_call: .
clone_size: .
cdr3_nt: TGTGCCAGCAGCCTCAGGGGAGGTCAGCCCCAGCATTTT
cdr3_aa: CASSLRGGQPQHF

v_call: TRBV18
j_call: TRBJ1-6
d_call: TRBD1
clone_size: few
cdr3_nt: TGTGCCAGCTCACCGGCAGGGGGGAGACATAATTCACCCCTCCACTTT
cdr3_aa: CASSPAGGRHNSPLHF

v_call: TRBV11-3
j_call: TRBJ1-1
d_call: .
clone_size: .
cdr3_nt: TGTGCCAGCAGCTTAGATTACACCGGTAACACTGAAGCTTTCTTT
cdr3_aa: CASSLDYTGNTEAFF

v_call: TRBV28
j_call: TRBJ2-1
d_call: TRBD2
clone_size: .
cdr3_nt: TGTGCCAGCAGTTCCCCGGGACTAGCGGGAGGCTCGTACAATGAGCAGTTCTTC
cdr3_aa: CASSSPGLAGGSYNEQFF

v_call: TRBV3-1/TRBV3-2
j_call: TRBJ1-1
d_call: .
clone_size: .
cdr3_nt: TGTGCCAGCAGTCCGCAGGGGACGAACACTGAAGCTTTCTTT
cdr3_aa: CASSPQGTNTEAFF

v_call: TRBV20-1
j_call: TRBJ1-1
d_call: TRBD1
clone_size: .
cdr3_nt: TGCAGTGCTATGGGACAGAGGGCCGCTTTCTTT
cdr3_aa: CSAMGQRAAFF

v_call: TRBV7-2
j_call: TRBJ2-5
d_call: TRBD2
clone_size: .
cdr3_nt: TGTGCCAGCAGCTTAGGGGGAGGGCGTGAGACCCAGTACTTC
cdr3_aa: CASSLGGGRETQYF

v_call: TRBV29-1
j_call: TRBJ2-5
d_call: TRBD1
clone_size: .
cdr3_nt: TGCAGCGTTGAAGATTTGAGTCGGGACAGGGAAGAGACCCAGTACTTC
cdr3_aa: CSVEDLSRDREETQYF

v_call: TRBV4-3
j_call: TRBJ2-2
d_call: .
clone_size: .
cdr3_nt: TGCGCCAGCAGCCTAAGCGTGCTAGCCACGAACACCGGGGAGCTGTTTTTT
cdr3_aa: CASSLSVLATNTGELFF

v_call: TRBV30
j_call: TRBJ1-1
d_call: .
clone_size: .
cdr3_nt: TGTGCCTGGAGTTTAGGGATGAACACTGAAGCTTTCTTT
cdr3_aa: CAWSLGMNTEAFF

v_call: TRBV5-4
j_call: TRBJ1-2
d_call: TRBD1
clone_size: .
cdr3_nt: TGTGCCAGCAGCTACCGGACAGGGGTGGCCTATGGCTACACCTTC
cdr3_aa: CASSYRTGVAYGYTF

v_call: TRBV18
j_call: TRBJ1-4
d_call: .
clone_size: once
cdr3_nt: TGTGCCAGCTCACCAGAAAAAAGGGGAGATGAAAAACTGTTTTTT
cdr3_aa: CASSPEKRGDEKLFF